The rows below give T cell receptor beta chains drawn from one sample of a study of beta chain features in type 1 diabetes. Sequenced by immunoSEQ multiplex PCR; TCRdb stores in-frame clones only, minus some. The table includes 150,000 to 200,000 clones, approximately 8.1% detected once. Sequenced sample: central memory CD4+ T cells from blood. The receptors derive from a man between 18 and 29 years old with type 1 diabetes. The CDR3 runs from the conserved cysteine through the conserved F or W. A D gene is named only where the DNA matches it firmly. The size of a clone is reported for some rows only, either as once, few or many, or as a class for expanded clones.

TRBV7-9	TRBD2	NA	TRBJ2-1	TGTGCCAGCAGTCGCGGCGGGGGGACCTACAATGAGCAGTTCTTC	CASSRGGGTYNEQFF
TRBV30	NA	NA	TRBJ1-2	TGTGCCTGGAGAAGGAGGGGTCCTGGCTACACCTTC	CAWRRRGPGYTF
TRBV18	NA	NA	TRBJ1-1	TGTGCCAGCTCACCACAGGGCACGGGGACTGAAGCTTTCTTT	CASSPQGTGTEAFF
TRBV4-1	TRBD1	NA	TRBJ1-3	TGCGCCAGCAGCCAGCCCCTGGGGGGACAGGGCCGCTCTGGAAACACCATATATTTT	CASSQPLGGQGRSGNTIYF
TRBV7-2	TRBD2	NA	TRBJ2-1	TGTGCCAGCAGCTTAGAAGGGACTAGCCACGGCGAGCAGTTCTTC	CASSLEGTSHGEQFF
TRBV7-2	TRBD2	NA	TRBJ2-2	TGTGCCAGCAGCTCGTTTGTAGCGGGAGGAACCGGGGAGCTGTTTTTT	CASSSFVAGGTGELFF
TRBV5-4	NA	few	TRBJ1-1	TGTGCCAGCAGCTTTAGCACGGGGGACACTGAAGCTTTCTTT	CASSFSTGDTEAFF
TRBV11-2	TRBD2	few	TRBJ2-1	TGTGCCAGCAGCTCCCAGACTAGCGGGAGCTTAAATGAGCAGTTCTTC	CASSSQTSGSLNEQFF
TRBV18	TRBD2	few	TRBJ2-7	TGTGCCAGCTCACCATTGACTAGCGGGAGCTACGAGCAGTACTTC	CASSPLTSGSYEQYF
TRBV7-2	NA	NA	TRBJ2-5	TGTGCCAGCAGCTTTAACTTCGGGGAGACCCAGTACTTC	CASSFNFGETQYF
TRBV19	TRBD2	few	TRBJ2-3	TGTGCCAGTGGCGAATTAGCGGGAGCCCTTGGTACAGATACGCAGTATTTT	CASGELAGALGTDTQYF
TRBV7-2	NA	few	TRBJ2-7	TGTGCCAGCAGCCCCCACGCCCCGACAGGCTACTCCTACGAGCAGTACTTC	CASSPHAPTGYSYEQYF
TRBV18	NA	NA	TRBJ2-1	TGTGCCAGCTCTCCGGACCCCCAGGCGGGGCAGTTCTTC	CASSPDPQAGQFF
TRBV15	NA	many	TRBJ1-6	TGTGCCACCAGCAGAGATCGTTCTTCACCCCTCCACTTT	CATSRDRSSPLHF
TRBV28	NA	NA	TRBJ2-1	TGTGCCAGCAGCCTTACTAGCAATGAGCAGTTCTTC	CASSLTSNEQFF
TRBV7-2	NA	few	TRBJ1-1	TGTGCCAGCAGCTCTAGATCGAACACTGAAGCTTTCTTT	CASSSRSNTEAFF
TRBV11-1	TRBD2	NA	TRBJ2-2	TGTGCCAGCAGCTTAGAACAGACTAGCGGTTCGGCAGAACTTTGTTTT	CASSLEQTSGSAELCF
TRBV7-2	TRBD2	few	TRBJ2-7	TGTGCCAGCACCCAGACTAGCGGGAACCCCTACGAGCAGTACTTC	CASTQTSGNPYEQYF
TRBV6-1	NA	few	TRBJ2-3	TGTGCCAGCAACAGGAATGGAGAAGATACGCAGTATTTT	CASNRNGEDTQYF
TRBV5-1	NA	few	TRBJ2-2	TGCGCCAGCAGCTTCGGGGCGAACACCGGGGAGCTGTTTTTT	CASSFGANTGELFF
TRBV29-1	TRBD1	few	TRBJ2-7	TGCAGCGTTGAAGAGACAGGGGACGAGCAGTACTTC	CSVEETGDEQYF
TRBV5-1	TRBD1	NA	TRBJ1-5	TGCGCCAGCAGCCCCGGGACAGCCTACGGTCAGCCCCAGCATTTT	CASSPGTAYGQPQHF
TRBV5-1	NA	few	TRBJ2-2	TGCGCCAGCAGCAGGCGGACAGACACCGGGGAGCTGTTTTTT	CASSRRTDTGELFF
TRBV5-4	NA	NA	TRBJ2-1	TGTGCCAGCAGCTTGGGGGGACTCCGCTCCTACAATGAGCAGTTCTTC	CASSLGGLRSYNEQFF
TRBV7-2	NA	few	TRBJ2-5	TGTGCCAGCAGCTACGGGACATTGGAGACCCAGTACTTC	CASSYGTLETQYF
TRBV25-1	NA	NA	TRBJ1-1	TGTGCCAGCAGGGACCTACTAGACACTGAAGCTTTCTTT	CASRDLLDTEAFF
TRBV23-1	NA	few	TRBJ1-4	TGCGCCACTACTGACAGGAAAAAACTGTTTTTT	CATTDRKKLFF
TRBV5-6	NA	NA	TRBJ2-7	TGTGCCAGCAGCTTGACGCCCCGTCGGGCGGGGCCATCCTACGAGCAGTACTTC	CASSLTPRRAGPSYEQYF
TRBV11-2	TRBD2	many	TRBJ2-1	TGTGCCAGCAGCCCGGGGGGGACTAGAAAATCCACAGAGCAGTTCTTC	CASSPGGTRKSTEQFF
TRBV5-4	NA	few	TRBJ2-7	TGTGCCAGCAGCTTGTCCTTGTCCCACGAGCAGTACTTC	CASSLSLSHEQYF
TRBV5-1	TRBD2	NA	TRBJ2-1	TGCGCCAGCAGCTTAAGGTCCAGCGGGGGGTACAGTGAGCAGTTCTTC	CASSLRSSGGYSEQFF
TRBV5-1	NA	few	TRBJ2-2	TGCGCCAGCAGCTTGAGAGATAACACCGGGGAGCTGTTTTTT	CASSLRDNTGELFF
TRBV9	TRBD1	few	TRBJ1-2	TGTGCCAGCAGCGTAGGGACAGGGGATGAGAACTATGGCTACACCTTC	CASSVGTGDENYGYTF